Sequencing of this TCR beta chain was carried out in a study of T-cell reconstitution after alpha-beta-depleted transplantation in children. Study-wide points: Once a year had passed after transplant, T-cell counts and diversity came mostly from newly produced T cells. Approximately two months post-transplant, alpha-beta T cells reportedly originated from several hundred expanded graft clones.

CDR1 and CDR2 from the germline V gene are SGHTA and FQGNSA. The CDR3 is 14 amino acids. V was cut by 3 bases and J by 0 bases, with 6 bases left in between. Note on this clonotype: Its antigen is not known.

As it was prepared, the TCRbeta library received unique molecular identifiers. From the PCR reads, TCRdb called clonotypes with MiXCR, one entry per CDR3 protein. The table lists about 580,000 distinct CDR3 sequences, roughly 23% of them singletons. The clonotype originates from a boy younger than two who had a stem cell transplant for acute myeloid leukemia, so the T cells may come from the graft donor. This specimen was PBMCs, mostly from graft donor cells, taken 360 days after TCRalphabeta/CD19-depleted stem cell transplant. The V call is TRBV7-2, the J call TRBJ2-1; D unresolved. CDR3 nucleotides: TGTGCCAGCAGCTTTTATCCCTCCTACAATGAGCAGTTCTTC. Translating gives CASSFYPSYNEQFF.